This passage covers 6 T cell receptor beta chains from one sample sequenced in a study of Graves' ophthalmopathy and Graves' hyperthyroidism. CDR3 regions of TCR beta were amplified from RNA transcripts. RT-PCR with HTBI primers came first, then second-round multiplex PCR. In TCRdb, the multiplex PCR reads were re-called with MiXCR into one record per CDR3 protein. Here the sample spans around 670,000 distinct CDR3 sequences, about 44% being singletons. Material: peripheral blood. The receptors originated from an adult man with Graves' ophthalmopathy.

The chain has TRBV6-1 and TRBJ2-7, with no clear D. The CDR3 has 14 residues. Germline V gene data show CDR1 as MNHNS and CDR2 as SASEGT. The V end lost 5 bases, the J end lost 3 bases, and 14 bases lay between the germline ends. CDR3 in DNA: TGTGCCAGCAGTCTAGAAAAGGTTTACTACGAGCAGTACTTC. As protein: CASSLEKVYYEQYF.

The V call is TRBV7-9, the J call TRBJ1-1; no reliable D call. The CDR3 totals 14 residues. Trimming took off 5 bases at V and 6 bases at J, with 16 bases between the two ends. CDR1 and CDR2 from the germline V gene are SEHNR and FQNEAQ (reference sequence). The CDR3 is CASSIGPRSAEAFF. The CDR3 DNA follows: TGTGCCAGCAGCATCGGGCCGCGGAGCGCTGAAGCTTTCTTT.

In this sample, this clonotype turned up a few times. Germline and junction disagree at one end, which may indicate a read error. The genes are TRBV9 and TRBJ2-7; 9 nucleotides align to TRBD1. This CDR3 spans 16 amino acids. Per germline, CDR1 SGDLS and CDR2 YYNGEE. CDR3 region: CASSAEWGTGSSEQYF. CDR3 nucleotides: TGTGCCAGCAGCGCGGAGTGGGGGACAGGGTCCTCCGAGCAGTACTTC.

The table lists this clonotype with many counts. The rearrangement uses TRBV12-3 or TRBV12-4 and TRBJ2-5; no clear D. The CDR3 has 12 amino acids. V gave up 4 bases and J gave up 5 bases, with 8 bases separating them. CDR3 amino acids: CASSWAEETQYF. CDR3 nucleotide sequence: TGTGCCAGCAGTTGGGCGGAGGAGACCCAGTACTTC.

With regard to this clonotype: A clone one base away is much larger, so this may be a read error. The V and J genes are TRBV7-9 and TRBJ2-7; tentative D call: TRBD2 (5 bases). Germline-derived CDR1 and CDR2 are SEHNR and FQNEAQ (reference sequence). This CDR3 is built from 15 residues. CDR3 sequence: CASSLEAETSYKQYF. Written as DNA, the CDR3 is TGTGCCAGCAGCTTAGAAGCGGAGACTTCCTACAAGCAGTACTTC.

The table lists this clonotype with many counts. The chain has TRBV6-5 and TRBJ2-5; D uncertain. Germline V gene data show CDR1 as MNHEY and CDR2 as SVGAGI. The CDR3 consists of 13 residues. Trimming took 6 bases from V and 1 from J, leaving 9 bases between them. CDR3 region: CASSKLGQETQYF. The CDR3 nucleotides read TGTGCCAGCAGCAAACTCGGCCAAGAGACCCAGTACTTC.